One and the same sample provided the 14 T cell receptor beta chains below, sequenced in a study of blood T cell repertoires in COVID-19. The data were produced by immunoSEQ multiplex PCR, yet TCRdb's version contains in-frame clones alone and is incomplete. The sample carries under 60,000 clones, about 88% recorded once. Sequencing used peripheral blood. The source is a man between 60 and 75 years old with acute or convalescent COVID-19.

The chain combines TRBV18 with TRBJ1-2, with D tentatively TRBD1 (5 bases). Germline CDR1 KGHSH, CDR2 LQKENI. The CDR3 spans 13 residues. Trimming removed 0 bases at V and 4 bases at J, with 6 bases between. The CDR3 reads CASSPPGGYGYTF. The CDR3 nucleotides read TGTGCCAGCTCACCACCGGGGGGCTATGGCTACACCTTC. The full variable domain, in which reference TRBV18 and TRBJ1-2 provide the parts outside the CDR3, is NAGVMQNPRHLVRRRGQEARLRCSPMKGHSHVYWYRQLPEEGLKFMVYLQKENIIDESGMPKERFSAEFPKEGPSILRIQQVVRGDSAAYFCASSPPGGYGYTFGSGTRLTVV.

V and J are TRBV2 and TRBJ1-1; D gene unclear. V gave up 7 bases and J gave up 3 bases, with 12 bases separating them. CDR3 length: 13 residues. The germline V gene has CDR1 SNHLY and CDR2 FYNNEI. The CDR3 region is CASTRERDTEAFF. As DNA, the CDR3 is TGTGCCAGCACTCGAGAGAGGGACACTGAAGCTTTCTTT.

The rearrangement links TRBV27 to TRBJ2-2, with D possibly matching TRBD2 (5 bases). The CDR3 has 16 amino acids. Deletions cut 3 bases from V and 1 base from J, with 12 bases between. In germline, CDR1 is MNHEY, CDR2 SMNVEV (reference sequence). CDR3 sequence reads: CASSFLPRGNTGELFF. The CDR3 bases are TGTGCCAGCAGTTTCCTTCCCCGGGGGAACACCGGGGAGCTGTTTTTT.

The chain is built from TRBV3-1 (or the pseudogene TRBV3-2) and TRBJ1-2; D is uncertain. Trimming took 4 bases from V and 7 from J, leaving 10 bases between them. This CDR3 has 12 residues. Germline V gene data show CDR1 as LGHDT and CDR2 as YNNKEL (reference sequence). The CDR3 is CASSRGTSGYTF. The CDR3 DNA reads TGTGCCAGCAGCCGAGGTACTAGTGGCTACACCTTC.

The chain is built from TRBV28 and TRBJ1-6, with 9 bases lining up with TRBD1. CDR1 and CDR2 from the germline V gene are MDHEN and SYDVKM. CDR3 size: 15 residues. V lost 5 bases, J lost 10 bases, and 9 bases stayed unmatched. As DNA, the CDR3 is TGTGCCAGCAGTAGTCAGGGACAGGGTAGGTCACCCCTCCACTTT. It is translated as CASSSQGQGRSPLHF.

The J gene is TRBJ1-1, the V gene TRBV5-8; a weak D match, TRBD1 (5 bases). The V end was cut by 5 bases, the J end by 0 bases, with 11 bases between. Germline V gene lookup returns CDR1 SGHTS and CDR2 YDEGEE. The CDR3 totals 14 residues. The CDR3 here is CASRRGFMNTEAFF. The CDR3 DNA reads TGTGCCAGCAGAAGGGGTTTCATGAACACTGAAGCTTTCTTT.

V gene TRBV7-6 combines with J gene TRBJ1-4; weak D call: TRBD1 (6 bases). The V end was cut by 1 base, the J end by 4 bases, with 7 bases between. Germline V gene lookup returns CDR1 SGHVS and CDR2 FNYEAQ. The CDR3 is 14 amino acids. CDR3 protein: CASSLGQVNEKLFF. The DNA for the CDR3 is TGTGCCAGCAGCTTAGGACAGGTTAATGAAAAACTGTTTTTT.

The V gene is TRBV2, the J gene TRBJ1-1; the D gene is possibly TRBD1 (6 bases). V lost 6 bases and J lost 1, with 9 bases in between. Germline V CDR1 and CDR2: SNHLY, FYNNEI. The CDR3 spans 13 residues. CDR3 residues: CASRLTGNTEAFF. The DNA for the CDR3 is TGTGCCAGCAGACTGACAGGGAACACTGAAGCTTTCTTT.

This sequence joins TRBV5-4 and TRBJ2-1; TRBD2 matches 11 bases. Trimming took 4 bases from V and 2 from J; bases not matched to a gene: 5. Germline V CDR1 and CDR2: SGHNT, YYREEE (reference sequence). The length of the CDR3 is 16 residues. The CDR3 protein is CASSPDSGGAYNEQFF. CDR3 coding DNA: TGTGCCAGCAGCCCCGATAGCGGGGGGGCCTACAATGAGCAGTTCTTC.

The rearrangement joins TRBV27 to TRBJ1-2; possible D gene TRBD1, 6 bases. The germline CDR1 and CDR2 sequences are MNHEY and SMNVEV (reference sequence). Trimming removed 0 bases at V and 7 bases at J, with 15 bases between. This CDR3 spans 15 amino acids. The CDR3 DNA sequence: TGTGCCAGCAGTTTATCGCCCAGGGGTTTAGGTGGCTACACCTTC. It specifies CASSLSPRGLGGYTF.

The V call is TRBV6-5, the J call TRBJ1-5, with 9 bases matching TRBD1. J gave up 7 bases and V 4 bases, and 2 bases lay outside the gene matches. Looked up from germline, CDR1 is MNHEY and CDR2 is SVGAGI. The CDR3 has 13 residues. Here the CDR3 DNA reads TGTGCCAGCAGTTTGACAGGGGGACAGCCCCAGCATTTT. Translation: CASSLTGGQPQHF.

The CDR3 here is CASSLGDSNRNTEAFF. The CDR3 bases are TGCGCCAGCAGCCTTGGCGACAGTAATCGGAACACTGAAGCTTTCTTT. The rearrangement uses TRBV5-1 and TRBJ1-1; a weak D match, TRBD1 (5 bases). Trimming took off 4 bases at V and 1 base at J, with 17 bases between the two ends. The CDR3 has 16 residues. The germline gives CDR1 SGHRS, CDR2 YFSETQ. The full variable domain, completed using reference TRBV5-1 and TRBJ1-1, is KAGVTQTPRYLIKTRGQQVTLSCSPISGHRSVSWYQQTPGQGLQFLFEYFSETQRNKGNFPGRFSGRQFSNSRSEMNVSTLELGDSALYLCASSLGDSNRNTEAFFGQGTRLTVV.

The chain carries TRBV5-1 and TRBJ1-2, with 8 bases lining up with TRBD1. Looked up from germline, CDR1 is SGHRS and CDR2 is YFSETQ. Losses at the gene ends were 0 bases for V and 1 base for J; bases not matched to a gene: 2. The CDR3 loop spans 15 amino acids. The CDR3 loop is CASSLGTGGNYGYTF. CDR3 in DNA: TGCGCCAGCAGCTTGGGTACAGGGGGTAACTATGGCTACACCTTC.

This chain uses TRBV2 with TRBJ1-6; possible D gene TRBD1, 5 bases. This CDR3 is built from 13 residues. With 7 bases removed from V and 9 bases from J, the gap between germline ends came to 13 bases. Germline V gene data show CDR1 as SNHLY and CDR2 as FYNNEI. The CDR3: CASNKGPSSPLHF. In nucleotides, the CDR3 is TGTGCCAGCAATAAGGGGCCGAGTTCACCCCTCCACTTT.